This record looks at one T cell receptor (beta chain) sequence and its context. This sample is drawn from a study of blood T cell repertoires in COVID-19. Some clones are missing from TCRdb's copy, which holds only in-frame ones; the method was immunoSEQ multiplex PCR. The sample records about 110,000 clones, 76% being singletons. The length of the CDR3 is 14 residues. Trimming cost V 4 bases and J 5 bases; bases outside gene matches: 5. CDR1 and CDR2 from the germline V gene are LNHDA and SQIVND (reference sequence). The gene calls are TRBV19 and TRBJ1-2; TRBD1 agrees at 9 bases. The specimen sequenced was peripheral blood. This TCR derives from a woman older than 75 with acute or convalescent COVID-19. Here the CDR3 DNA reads TGTGCCAGTAGTAATACCGGGACAGGGTATGGCTACACCTTC. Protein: CASSNTGTGYGYTF.